The entry below describes one T cell receptor (beta chain). Its antigen is unidentified. Here immunoSEQ multiplex PCR was the method, and the copy in TCRdb shows in-frame clones only, minus some. The table lists about 49,000 clones, around 96% of them singletons. Described time point: new active TB diagnosis, blood taken before or within 7 days of starting treatment. The data stem from a study of T cells in tuberculosis. Study at large: IGRA-negative adolescents, IGRA-positive adolescents with latent tuberculosis and adults with active tuberculosis formed this South African cohort. Study observations and caveats: A GMM-specific repertoire classifier reached around 85% accuracy, AUROC around 0.87.

CDR3 length: 13 residues. CDR1 is SQVTM, CDR2 ANQGSEA, per germline. Trimming removed 4 bases at V and 0 bases at J, with 8 bases between. This chain uses TRBV29-1 with TRBJ2-3, with D maybe TRBD1 (5 bases). This TCR came from an adult with tuberculosis. The sequencing here drew on PBMCs, taken at tuberculosis diagnosis. CDR3 nucleotides: TGCAGCGTTGCACAGGTTAGCACAGATACGCAGTATTTT. Residues: CSVAQVSTDTQYF.